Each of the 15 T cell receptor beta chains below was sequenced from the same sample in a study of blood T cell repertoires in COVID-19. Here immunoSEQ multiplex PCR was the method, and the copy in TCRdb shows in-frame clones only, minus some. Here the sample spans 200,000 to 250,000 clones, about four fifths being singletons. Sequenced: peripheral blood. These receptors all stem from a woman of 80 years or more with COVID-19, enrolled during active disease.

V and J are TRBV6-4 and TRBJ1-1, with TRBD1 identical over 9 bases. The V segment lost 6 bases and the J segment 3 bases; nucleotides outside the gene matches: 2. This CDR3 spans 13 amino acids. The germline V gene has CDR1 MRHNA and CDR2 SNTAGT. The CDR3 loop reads CASSRDRDTEAFF. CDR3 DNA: TGTGCCAGCAGCCGGGACAGGGACACTGAAGCTTTCTTT.

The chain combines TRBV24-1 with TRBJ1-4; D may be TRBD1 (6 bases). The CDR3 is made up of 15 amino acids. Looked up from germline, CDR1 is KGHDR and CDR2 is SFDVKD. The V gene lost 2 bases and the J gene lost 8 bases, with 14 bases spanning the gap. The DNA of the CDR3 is TGTGCCACCAGTGATTCGACAGGCACCGGGGAAAAACTGTTTTTT. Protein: CATSDSTGTGEKLFF.

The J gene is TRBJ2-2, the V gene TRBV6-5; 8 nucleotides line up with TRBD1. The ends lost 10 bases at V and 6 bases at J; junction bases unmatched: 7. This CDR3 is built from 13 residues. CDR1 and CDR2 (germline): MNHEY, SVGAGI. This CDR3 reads CATEDRESGELFF. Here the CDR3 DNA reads TGTGCCACGGAGGACAGGGAATCCGGGGAGCTGTTTTTT.

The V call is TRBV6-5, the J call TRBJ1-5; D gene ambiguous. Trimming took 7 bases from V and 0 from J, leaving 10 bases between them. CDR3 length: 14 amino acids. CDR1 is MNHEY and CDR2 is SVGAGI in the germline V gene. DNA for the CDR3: TGTGCCAGCATTCACAGCATTAGCAATCAGCCCCAGCATTTT. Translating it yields CASIHSISNQPQHF.

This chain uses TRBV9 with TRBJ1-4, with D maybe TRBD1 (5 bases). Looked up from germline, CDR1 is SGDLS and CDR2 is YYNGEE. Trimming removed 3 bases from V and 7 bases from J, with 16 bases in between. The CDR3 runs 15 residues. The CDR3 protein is CASSDDGTRREKLFF. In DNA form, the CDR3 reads TGTGCCAGCAGCGACGACGGGACTAGGCGTGAAAAACTGTTTTTT.

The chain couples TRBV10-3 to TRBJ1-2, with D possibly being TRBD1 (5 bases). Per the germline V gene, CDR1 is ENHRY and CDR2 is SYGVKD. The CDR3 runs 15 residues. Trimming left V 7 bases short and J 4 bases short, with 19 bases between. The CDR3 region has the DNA TGTGCCATCAACCCCGTAGGGGAAAGGGTCTATGGCTACACCTTC. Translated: CAINPVGERVYGYTF.

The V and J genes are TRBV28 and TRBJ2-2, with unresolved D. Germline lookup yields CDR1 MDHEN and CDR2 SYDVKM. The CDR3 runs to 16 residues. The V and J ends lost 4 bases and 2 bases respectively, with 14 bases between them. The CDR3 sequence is CASSSGAELNTGELFF. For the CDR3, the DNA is TGTGCCAGCAGTTCAGGCGCTGAATTAAACACCGGGGAGCTGTTTTTT.

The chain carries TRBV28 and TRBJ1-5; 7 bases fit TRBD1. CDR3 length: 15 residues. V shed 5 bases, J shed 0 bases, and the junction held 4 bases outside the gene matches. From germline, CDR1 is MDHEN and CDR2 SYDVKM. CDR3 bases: TGTGCCAGCAGTCCGGGGACAGTTAGCAATCAGCCCCAGCATTTT. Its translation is CASSPGTVSNQPQHF.

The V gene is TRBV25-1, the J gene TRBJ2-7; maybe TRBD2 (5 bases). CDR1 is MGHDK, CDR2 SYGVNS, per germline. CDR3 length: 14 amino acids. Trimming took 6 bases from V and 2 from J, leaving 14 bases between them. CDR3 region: CASRRGRGPYEQYF. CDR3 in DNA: TGTGCCAGCAGGCGAGGCCGAGGGCCCTACGAGCAGTACTTC.

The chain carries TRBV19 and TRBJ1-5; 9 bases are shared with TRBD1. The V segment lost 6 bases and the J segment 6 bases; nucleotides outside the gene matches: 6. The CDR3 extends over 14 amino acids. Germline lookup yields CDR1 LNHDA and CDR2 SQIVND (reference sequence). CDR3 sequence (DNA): TGTGCCAGTAGGATTGACAGGGGGGTTCAGCCCCAGCATTTT. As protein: CASRIDRGVQPQHF.

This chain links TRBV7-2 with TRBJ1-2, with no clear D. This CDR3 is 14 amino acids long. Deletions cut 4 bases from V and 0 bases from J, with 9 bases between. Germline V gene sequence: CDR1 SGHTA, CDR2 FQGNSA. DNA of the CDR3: TGTGCCAGCAGCTCTAGCTTAGCTAACTATGGCTACACCTTC. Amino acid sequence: CASSSSLANYGYTF.

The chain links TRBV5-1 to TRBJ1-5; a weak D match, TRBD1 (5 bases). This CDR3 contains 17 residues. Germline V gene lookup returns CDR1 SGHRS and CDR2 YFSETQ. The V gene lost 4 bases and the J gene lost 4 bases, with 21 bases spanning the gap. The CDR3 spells CASSQRVGGKRNQPQHF. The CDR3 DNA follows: TGCGCCAGCAGCCAAAGAGTGGGGGGTAAGAGGAATCAGCCCCAGCATTTT.

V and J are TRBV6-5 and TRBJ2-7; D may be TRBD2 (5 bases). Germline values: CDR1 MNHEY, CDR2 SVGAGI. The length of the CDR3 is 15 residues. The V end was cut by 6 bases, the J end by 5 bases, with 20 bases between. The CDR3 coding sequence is TGTGCCAGCAGCCGAGGAGGAAGTGGGCGCAACGAGCAGTACTTC. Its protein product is CASSRGGSGRNEQYF.

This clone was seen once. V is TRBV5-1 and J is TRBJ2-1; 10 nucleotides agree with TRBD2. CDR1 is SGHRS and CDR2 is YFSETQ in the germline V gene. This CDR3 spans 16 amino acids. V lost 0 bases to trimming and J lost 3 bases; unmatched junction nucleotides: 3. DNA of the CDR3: TGCGCCAGCAGCTTGGCCGGACTAGCGGTCTACAATGAGCAGTTCTTC. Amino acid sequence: CASSLAGLAVYNEQFF.

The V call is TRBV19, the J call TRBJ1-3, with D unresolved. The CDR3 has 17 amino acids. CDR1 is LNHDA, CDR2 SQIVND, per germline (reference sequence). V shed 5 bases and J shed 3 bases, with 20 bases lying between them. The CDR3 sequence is CASSERFGGVLGNTIYF. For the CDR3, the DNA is TGTGCCAGTAGTGAGCGGTTCGGCGGGGTACTTGGAAACACCATATATTTT.